The source of this T cell receptor (beta chain) is a study of regulatory T cells in long-lasting Graves disease. Study conclusions and caveats: Persistent disease samples used TRBV28, TRBJ1-2 and TRBJ2-5 preferentially.

Stated time point: newly diagnosed GD, antithyroid drugs for less than 3 months. Following extraction of RNA from PBMCs, that RNA was used to make the TCR library. As regards this clonotype: Its antigen is still unknown.

The authors built TCR beta libraries using iRepertoire HTBI primers and Arm-PCR of CDR3 regions. MiXCR, run by TCRdb on the multiplex PCR reads, gives a single entry per CDR3 protein. The table lists approximately 560,000 distinct CDR3 sequences, about 16% of them singletons. The CDR3 has 14 residues. Germline-derived CDR1 and CDR2 are LGHDT and YNNKEL (reference sequence). With V trimmed by 4 bases and J by 7 bases, 9 bases remained unmatched. These data also formed part of another study, on T cells in Graves' hyperthyroidism and ophthalmopathy. Per that study: By a 13 V-J model, ophthalmopathy was set apart from stable hyperthyroidism.

The gene calls are TRBV3-1 and TRBJ1-2; 7 bases match TRBD1. Sequenced material: peripheral blood mononuclear cells (PBMCs), taken at new diagnosis, from a patient treated with antithyroid drugs. The clonotype comes from a man between 18 and 35 years old with Graves disease. CDR3 sequence reads: CASSPEQGVGGYTF. DNA for the CDR3: TGTGCCAGCAGCCCAGAGCAGGGGGTTGGTGGCTACACCTTC.